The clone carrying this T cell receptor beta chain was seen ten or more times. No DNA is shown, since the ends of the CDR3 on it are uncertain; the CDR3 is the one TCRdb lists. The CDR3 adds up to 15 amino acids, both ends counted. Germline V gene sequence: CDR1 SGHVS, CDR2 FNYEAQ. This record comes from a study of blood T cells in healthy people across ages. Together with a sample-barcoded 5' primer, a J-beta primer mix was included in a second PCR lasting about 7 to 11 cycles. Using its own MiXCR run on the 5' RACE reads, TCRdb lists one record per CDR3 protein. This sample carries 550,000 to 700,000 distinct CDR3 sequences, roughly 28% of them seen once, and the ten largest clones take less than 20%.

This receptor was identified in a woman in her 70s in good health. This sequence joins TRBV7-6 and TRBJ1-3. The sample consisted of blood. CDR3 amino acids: CASSLSVGSGNTIYF.